This TCR beta chain was recorded in a study of cytotoxic CD8 clonotypes in ibrutinib-treated CLL. Sequencing was performed with immunoSEQ multiplex PCR; in TCRdb, only in-frame clones are kept and a portion is missing. This table has 40,000 to 55,000 clones, approximately 87% appearing once. CDR1 is SGHVS, CDR2 FNYEAQ, per germline. CDR3 length: 15 residues. V lost 5 bases and J lost 2; bases outside the gene matches: 3. The rearrangement joins TRBV7-6 to TRBJ2-1; 10 bases line up with TRBD2. This TCR was recovered from a human donor with chronic lymphocytic leukemia. Material: PBMCs, obtained after 24 months of ibrutinib treatment. In nucleotides, the CDR3 is TGTGCCAGCAGCCCTCTAGCGGGGGCCTACAATGAGCAGTTCTTC. The encoded protein is CASSPLAGAYNEQFF.